This section outlines one TCR beta chain sequence together with its context. The antigen remains undetermined. The data belong to a study of identical twins. Study outcomes and limitations: Weaker excess twin sharing was seen among beta out-of-frame sequences.

MiXCR, run by TCRdb on the 5' RACE reads, gives a single entry per CDR3 protein. The sample shows hundreds of thousands of distinct CDR3 sequences, 15% to 20% of them seen only once. Trimming removed 6 bases at V and 4 bases at J, with 11 bases between. The CDR3 consists of 13 residues. Germline loops: CDR1 MNHNS, CDR2 SASEGT. This sample also belongs to another study, concerning T cells expressing NK-cell markers. That paper adds: A range of roughly 1.0-8% of CD8+ T cells consisted of dominant NKG2C+ clonotypes in roughly 6 donors.

V and J are TRBV6-1 and TRBJ2-3, with a weak D call TRBD1 (6 bases). This clonotype was sampled from a woman younger than 35 in good health. Sequencing was done on a sample of PBMCs. The CDR3 loop reads CASSRQEADTQYF. The CDR3 DNA reads TGTGCCAGCAGCCGACAGGAGGCAGATACGCAGTATTTT.